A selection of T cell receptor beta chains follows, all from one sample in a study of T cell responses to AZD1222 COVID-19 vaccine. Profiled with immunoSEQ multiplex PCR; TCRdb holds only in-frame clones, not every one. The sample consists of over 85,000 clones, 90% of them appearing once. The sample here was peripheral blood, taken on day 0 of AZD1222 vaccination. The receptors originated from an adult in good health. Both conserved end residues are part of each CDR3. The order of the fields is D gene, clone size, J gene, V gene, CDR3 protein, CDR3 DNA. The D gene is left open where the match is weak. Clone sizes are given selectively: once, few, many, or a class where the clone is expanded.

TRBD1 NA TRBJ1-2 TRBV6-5 CASLRRAHRGYGYTF TGTGCCAGCCTCAGGCGGGCCCACAGGGGCTATGGCTACACCTTC
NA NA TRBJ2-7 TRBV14 CASSQGQMYEQYF TGTGCCAGCAGCCAAGGACAGATGTACGAGCAGTACTTC
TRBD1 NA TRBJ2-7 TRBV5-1 CASGEDRAPYEQYF TGCGCCAGCGGGGAGGACAGGGCCCCCTACGAGCAGTACTTC
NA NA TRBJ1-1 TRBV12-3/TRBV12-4 CASSLQEWAAFF TGTGCCAGCAGTTTACAGGAGTGGGCAGCTTTCTTT
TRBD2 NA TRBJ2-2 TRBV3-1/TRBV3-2 CASSPRLAGPNTGELFF TGTGCCAGCAGCCCCCGACTAGCGGGGCCGAACACCGGGGAGCTGTTTTTT
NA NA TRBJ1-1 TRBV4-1 CASSPLGNTEAFF TGCGCCAGCAGCCCGCTGGGAAACACTGAAGCTTTCTTT
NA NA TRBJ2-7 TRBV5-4 CASSFWGDYEQYF TGTGCCAGCAGCTTTTGGGGAGACTACGAGCAGTACTTC
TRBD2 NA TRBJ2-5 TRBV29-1 CSVEPPSSGGGGQYF TGCAGCGTTGAACCCCCATCTAGCGGAGGTGGGGGCCAGTACTTC
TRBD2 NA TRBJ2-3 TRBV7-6 CASSLAEIAGGLTDTQYF TGTGCCAGCAGCTTAGCGGAAATAGCGGGGGGGCTGACAGATACGCAGTATTTT
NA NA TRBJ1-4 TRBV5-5 CASSNGGGEKLFF TGTGCCAGCAGCAATGGGGGAGGGGAAAAACTGTTTTTT
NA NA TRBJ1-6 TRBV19 CASTPGSLGGTHDYNSPLHF TGTGCCAGTACCCCGGGGTCTTTAGGGGGGACTCACGATTATAATTCACCCCTCCACTTT
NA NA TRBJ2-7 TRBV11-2 CASVGRGGEQYF TGTGCCAGCGTCGGCAGGGGTGGCGAGCAGTACTTC
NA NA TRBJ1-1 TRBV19 CASTTFRDVNTEAFF TGTGCCAGTACCACATTTCGAGATGTGAACACTGAAGCTTTCTTT
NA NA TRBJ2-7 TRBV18 CASSQTGGDEQYF TGTGCCAGCTCTCAAACAGGGGGGGACGAGCAGTACTTC
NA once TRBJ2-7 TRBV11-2 CASSEGLLYEQYF TGTGCCAGCAGCGAGGGACTTCTCTACGAGCAGTACTTC
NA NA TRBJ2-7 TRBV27 CASTRGANAIIYEQYF TGTGCCAGCACCCGGGGGGCGAACGCTATCATCTACGAGCAGTACTTC
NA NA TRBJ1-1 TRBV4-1 CASSQEGGRDTEAFF TGCGCCAGCAGCCAAGAAGGGGGGAGGGACACTGAAGCTTTCTTT
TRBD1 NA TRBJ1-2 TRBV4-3 CASSQEPGGVGYTF TGCGCCAGCAGCCAAGAACCAGGGGGGGTTGGCTACACCTTC
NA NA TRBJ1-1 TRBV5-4 CASIDLGAYTEAFF TGTGCCAGCATCGATCTCGGGGCCTACACTGAAGCTTTCTTT
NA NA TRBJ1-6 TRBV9 CASTAESNSPLHF TGTGCCAGCACAGCCGAGTCTAATTCACCCCTCCACTTT
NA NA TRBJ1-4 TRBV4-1 CASSPHLGNPNQKLFF TGCGCCAGCAGCCCCCACCTAGGGAACCCGAATCAAAAACTGTTTTTT
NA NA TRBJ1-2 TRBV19 CASSIEVYGYTF TGTGCCAGTAGTATTGAGGTCTATGGCTACACCTTC
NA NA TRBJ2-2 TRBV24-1 CATSGKGNTGELFF TGTGCCACCAGTGGAAAGGGGAACACCGGGGAGCTGTTTTTT
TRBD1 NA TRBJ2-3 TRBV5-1 CASTKDGQGASDTQYF TGCGCCAGCACCAAGGACGGGCAGGGGGCCTCAGATACGCAGTATTTT
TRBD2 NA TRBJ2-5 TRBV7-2 CASGGTKIETQYF TGTGCCAGCGGCGGGACTAAAATAGAGACCCAGTACTTC
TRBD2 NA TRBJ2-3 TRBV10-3 CAISNGGGGGTQYF TGTGCCATCAGTAACGGGGGGGGCGGTGGTACGCAGTATTTT
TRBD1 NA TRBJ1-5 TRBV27 CASSSGTENPNQPQHF TGTGCCAGCAGTTCCGGGACAGAGAACCCCAATCAGCCCCAGCATTTT
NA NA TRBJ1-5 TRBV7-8 CASSPDSLRSQPQHF TGTGCCAGCAGCCCTGACAGCTTGAGGAGTCAGCCCCAGCATTTT
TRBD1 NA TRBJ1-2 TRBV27 CASSPGTGVYYGYTF TGTGCCAGCAGCCCCGGGACAGGCGTCTACTATGGCTACACCTTC
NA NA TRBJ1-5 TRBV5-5 CASSPPGNRRNQPQHF TGTGCCAGCAGCCCACCCGGCAACAGAAGGAATCAGCCCCAGCATTTT
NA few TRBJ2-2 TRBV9 CASSVDAGINTGELFF TGTGCCAGCAGCGTAGACGCAGGAATCAACACCGGGGAGCTGTTTTTT
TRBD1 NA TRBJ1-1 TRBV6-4 CASSDTDRGGGAFF TGTGCCAGCAGTGACACCGACAGGGGCGGGGGAGCTTTCTTT
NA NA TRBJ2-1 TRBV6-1 CASSDPGAKGGSSYNEQFF TGTGCCAGCAGTGACCCAGGGGCCAAGGGGGGAAGCTCCTACAATGAGCAGTTCTTC
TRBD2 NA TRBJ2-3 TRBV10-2 CAISQGLAGGDTQYF TGCGCCATCTCCCAGGGACTAGCGGGAGGAGATACGCAGTATTTT
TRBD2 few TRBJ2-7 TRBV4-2 CASSQDTSGGYEQYF TGTGCCAGCAGCCAAGATACCAGCGGGGGTTACGAGCAGTACTTC
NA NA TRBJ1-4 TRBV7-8 CASSRSGADEKLFF TGTGCCAGCAGCCGATCCGGGGCGGATGAAAAACTGTTTTTT
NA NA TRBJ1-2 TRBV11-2 CASSRMGAGTRGYTF TGTGCCAGCAGCCGAATGGGGGCAGGAACGCGCGGCTACACCTTC
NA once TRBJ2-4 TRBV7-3 CASSLWGREDIQYF TGTGCCAGCAGCTTATGGGGGCGTGAAGACATTCAGTACTTC
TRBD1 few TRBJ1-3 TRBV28 CASSLGSRGGSGNTIYF TGTGCCAGCAGTTTAGGCTCTAGAGGGGGCAGTGGAAACACCATATATTTT
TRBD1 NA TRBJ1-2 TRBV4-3 CASSQGGTGGQYGYTF TGCGCCAGCAGCCAGGGGGGGACAGGCGGGCAGTATGGCTACACCTTC
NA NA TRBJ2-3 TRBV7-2 CASSTYTDTQYF TGTGCCAGCAGCACCTACACAGATACGCAGTATTTT
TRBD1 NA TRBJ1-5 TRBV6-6 CASIQQGGQPQHF TGTGCCAGCATCCAACAGGGGGGTCAGCCCCAGCATTTT
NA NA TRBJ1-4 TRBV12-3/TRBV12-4 CASSPLDGEKLFF TGTGCCAGCAGCCCACTCGACGGTGAAAAACTGTTTTTT
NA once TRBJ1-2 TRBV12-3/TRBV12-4 CASSLHQGTEYTF TGTGCCAGCAGCTTACACCAAGGTACAGAATACACCTTC
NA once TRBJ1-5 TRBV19 CASNPRSGGNQPQHF TGTGCCAGTAACCCTCGCTCAGGGGGCAATCAGCCCCAGCATTTT
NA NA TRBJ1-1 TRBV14 CASSQDLAWGNTEAFF TGTGCCAGCAGCCAAGATCTAGCGTGGGGGAACACTGAAGCTTTCTTT
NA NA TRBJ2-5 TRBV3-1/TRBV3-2 CASSHTIRGAQETQYF TGTGCCAGCAGCCATACCATCCGGGGGGCCCAAGAGACCCAGTACTTC